This T cell receptor (beta chain) was recorded in a study of OX40 agonist ivuxolimab in advanced cancers. Overall study: Administration of intravenous ivuxolimab to patients occurred every 2 weeks at 0.01 to 10 mg/kg. Cohort: more than 75% men, mean age 60, aged about 20 to 90.

In germline, CDR1 is MGHRA, CDR2 YSYEKL. The J segment lost 5 bases and the V segment lost 0 bases, leaving 5 bases of the junction unmatched. This CDR3 is built from 15 residues. Sequencing used immunoSEQ multiplex PCR; TCRdb keeps in-frame clones, though not all of them. The sample yields around 40,000 clones, around 83% seen once. The starting material was CD4+ or CD8+ T cells sorted from blood, obtained in a trial of the OX40 agonist ivuxolimab. V and J are TRBV4-1 and TRBJ2-5, with 8 bases matching TRBD2. The TCR was taken from an adult with an advanced solid tumor such as melanoma, head and neck, liver or kidney cancer. CDR3 sequence reads: CASSQEFGTSETQYF. In DNA, the CDR3 is TGCGCCAGCAGCCAAGAATTTGGGACTAGTGAGACCCAGTACTTC.